This TCR beta chain was documented in a study of T-cell reconstitution after alpha-beta-depleted transplantation in children. Study-wide points: A year had passed since transplant, and T-cell counts and diversity by then came mostly from newly produced T cells.

The CDR3 contains 13 residues. Trimming left V 2 bases short and J 8 bases short, with 10 bases between. Unique molecular identifiers tagged the TCRbeta library. TCRdb analysed the PCR reads with MiXCR anew, one entry per CDR3 protein. The table has 530,000 or so distinct CDR3 sequences, roughly 30% seen once. This clonotype was seen a handful of times. Its cognate antigen is unknown. The TCR originated in a boy in the first two years of life with Wiskott-Aldrich syndrome, due to receive a stem cell transplant. This specimen was PBMCs, taken before TCRalphabeta/CD19-depleted stem cell transplant. The chain has TRBV12-3 or TRBV12-4 and TRBJ2-1; no definite D call. CDR3 loop: CASSLRTRDEQFF. The CDR3 nucleotides are TGTGCCAGCAGTTTAAGAACCCGCGATGAGCAGTTCTTC.